Below, 32 T cell receptor beta chains from the same sample are listed, as sequenced in a study of T-cell reconstitution after alpha-beta-depleted transplantation in children. Preparing the TCRbeta library involved the use of unique molecular identifiers. One entry per CDR3 protein, called by TCRdb with MiXCR from the PCR reads. The data contain fewer than 450,000 distinct CDR3 sequences, about 16% of them seen just once; the ten biggest clones take up roughly two fifths. The specimen comprised PBMCs, mostly from graft donor cells, sampled 360 days after TCRalphabeta/CD19-depleted stem cell transplant. Receptors were obtained from a male patient between 2 and 9 years old who had a stem cell transplant for acute lymphoblastic leukemia, so the T cells may come from the graft donor.

This clonotype was found many times. This rearrangement joins TRBV9 to TRBJ2-3; D perhaps matches TRBD2 (6 bases). The CDR3 is made up of 17 amino acids. Germline V lookup: CDR1 SGDLS, CDR2 YYNGEE. V dropped 0 bases and J dropped 4 bases, with 18 bases sitting between them. CDR3 sequence (DNA): TGTGCCAGCAGCGTAGCTCTGACTAGTATTCCGCCAGATACGCAGTATTTT. Encoded protein: CASSVALTSIPPDTQYF.

This clonotype is a singleton in its sample. DNA for the CDR3: TGTGCCAGCAGCTTAGGCGCCCAGGGGGCAGGTCAGTACTTC. Its translation is CASSLGAQGAGQYF. V is TRBV7-9 and J is TRBJ2-7; 8 positions agree with TRBD1. CDR3 length: 14 residues. V lost 1 base and J lost 10; bases outside the gene matches: 9. The V gene's germline CDR1 is SEHNR and CDR2 FQNEAQ (reference sequence).

This rearrangement joins TRBV6-2 or TRBV6-3 to TRBJ2-3, with 14 bases aligning to TRBD2. Per the germline V gene, CDR1 is MNHEY and CDR2 is SVGEGT. J was trimmed by 0 bases and V by 4 bases; bases with no gene match: 6. The CDR3 loop spans 18 amino acids. The CDR3 here is CASSWTSGRTISTDTQYF. As DNA, the CDR3 is TGTGCCAGCAGTTGGACTAGCGGGAGGACGATAAGCACAGATACGCAGTATTTT.

The chain recombines TRBV29-1 with TRBJ2-5; 7 bases agree with TRBD2. This CDR3 region has 16 residues. The germline V gene encodes CDR1 SQVTM and CDR2 ANQGSEA. The trim removed 6 bases at V and 4 bases at J, leaving 17 bases unmatched. CDR3 in amino acids: CSVGKRLAPWGETQYF. In DNA, the CDR3 is TGCAGCGTAGGAAAGAGACTAGCCCCCTGGGGAGAGACCCAGTACTTC.

The V and J genes are TRBV3-1 and TRBJ2-1, with 7 bases fitting TRBD1. The CDR3 covers 17 residues. V was clipped by 4 bases and J by 5 bases; unmatched bases: 14. Germline V gene sequence: CDR1 LGHDT, CDR2 YNNKEL (reference sequence). The CDR3 loop reads CASSRDRVPWKDNEQFF. The CDR3 nucleotides read TGTGCCAGCAGCCGAGACAGGGTGCCCTGGAAGGACAATGAGCAGTTCTTC.

J is TRBJ2-5 and V is TRBV6-5, with D perhaps matching TRBD2 (6 bases). Germline CDR1 and CDR2: MNHEY and SVGAGI. The CDR3 is 16 amino acids. V shed 2 bases and J shed 4 bases, with 17 bases lying between them. In DNA, the CDR3 is TGTGCCAGCAGTTACGCGGGATCCGGCCGGGGAGAGACCCAGTACTTC. It codes for CASSYAGSGRGETQYF.

J is TRBJ1-2 and V is TRBV6-1, with 8 bases lining up with TRBD1. Germline values: CDR1 MNHNS, CDR2 SASEGT. The V segment lost 6 bases and the J segment 2 bases; nucleotides outside the gene matches: 8. The CDR3 has 15 amino acids. CDR3 sequence: CASSSSGGPNYGYTF. The CDR3 region has the DNA TGTGCCAGCAGCTCTTCAGGGGGCCCGAACTATGGCTACACCTTC.

A few counts support this clonotype. The chain joins TRBV28 to TRBJ2-1; TRBD1 matches 7 bases. Per germline, CDR1 MDHEN and CDR2 SYDVKM. The CDR3 is made up of 14 amino acids. Unmatched junction bases numbered 8, after V lost 4 bases and J lost 8 bases. CDR3 protein: CASSYPGQAYEQFF. CDR3 coding DNA: TGTGCCAGCAGTTACCCCGGACAGGCGTATGAGCAGTTCTTC.

The chain carries TRBV5-6 and TRBJ2-1, with 8 bases aligning to TRBD2. The junction had 2 bases not matched to a gene; V was cut back by 0 bases and J by 6 bases. Looked up from germline, CDR1 is SGHDT and CDR2 is YYEEEE. The CDR3 is made up of 14 amino acids. The CDR3 DNA follows: TGTGCCAGCAGCTTGGGGACTAGCTTCAATGAGCAGTTCTTC. Amino acid sequence: CASSLGTSFNEQFF.

This clonotype has ten or more counts. V gene TRBV6-5 combines with J gene TRBJ2-3; D is perhaps TRBD2 (5 bases). Germline values: CDR1 MNHEY, CDR2 SVGAGI. The CDR3 loop spans 15 amino acids. V lost 2 bases and J 3 bases, leaving 12 bases between the germline ends. CDR3 in amino acids: CASSYEGLSTDTQYF. In DNA form, the CDR3 reads TGTGCCAGCAGTTACGAAGGACTGTCAACAGATACGCAGTATTTT.

This clonotype was seen at least ten times. V is TRBV4-3 and J is TRBJ1-1; a possible D gene is TRBD1 (5 bases). Between the trimmed V and J ends, which lost 0 bases and 6 bases, there was a span of 11 bases. The CDR3 length is 14 residues. Germline values: CDR1 LGHNA, CDR2 YSLEER. This CDR3 reads CASSQDPGGAEAFF. The CDR3 DNA follows: TGCGCCAGCAGCCAAGATCCCGGGGGGGCTGAAGCTTTCTTT.

This clonotype appeared a few times. The V call is TRBV4-3, the J call TRBJ2-4; no firm D call. V was pared by 1 base and J by 6 bases, with 10 bases between. Germline lookup yields CDR1 LGHNA and CDR2 YSLEER. The CDR3 length is 14 residues. The CDR3 protein is CASSQGRFGNIQYF. The CDR3 bases are TGCGCCAGCAGCCAAGGGCGGTTTGGAAACATTCAGTACTTC.

The V and J genes are TRBV20-1 and TRBJ2-3; TRBD1 matches 9 bases. The CDR3 is 15 residues long. Losses at the gene ends were 6 bases for V and 1 base for J; bases not matched to a gene: 8. CDR1 is DFQATT, CDR2 SNEGSKA, per germline (reference sequence). CDR3: CSAIIRDRGTDTQYF. The CDR3 nucleotides read TGCAGTGCCATCATCCGGGACAGGGGCACAGATACGCAGTATTTT.

This clonotype was recorded many times. The chain joins TRBV5-1 to TRBJ2-7, with TRBD1 identical over 11 bases. Trimming at V came to 0 bases and at J to 7 bases, leaving 6 bases not matched to a gene. The CDR3 covers 15 residues. Germline lookup yields CDR1 SGHRS and CDR2 YFSETQ. CDR3 region: CASSLEWTGGREQYF. The CDR3 DNA follows: TGCGCCAGCAGCTTGGAGTGGACAGGGGGCAGGGAGCAGTACTTC.

The chain combines TRBV7-9 with TRBJ2-3; 8 positions agree with TRBD2. V shed 5 bases and J 2 bases; nucleotides not matched to a gene: 9. This CDR3 is built from 16 residues. The V gene's germline CDR1 is SEHNR and CDR2 FQNEAQ (reference sequence). CDR3 in amino acids: CASSSLLAATTDTQYF. In DNA, the CDR3 is TGTGCCAGCAGCAGTTTACTAGCGGCAACCACAGATACGCAGTATTTT. Combining the CDR3 with reference TRBV7-9 and TRBJ2-3 gives the whole variable domain DTGVSQNPRHKITKRGQNVTFRCDPISEHNRLYWYRQTLGQGPEFLTYFQNEAQLEKSRLLSDRFSAERPKGSFSTLEIQRTEQGDSAMYLCASSSLLAATTDTQYFGPGTRLTVL.

Here the CDR3 reads CASSLLSGTTDTQYF. CDR3 nucleotides: TGTGCCAGCAGCTTGCTTAGCGGGACCACAGATACGCAGTATTTT. This chain connects TRBV11-2 to TRBJ2-3, with 8 bases fitting TRBD2. The CDR3 runs to 15 residues. Germline CDR1 SGHAT, CDR2 FQNNGV. V dropped 3 bases and J dropped 2; count of bases not matched to a gene: 4. Based on the CDR3 plus reference TRBV11-2 and TRBJ2-3, the full variable domain is EAGVAQSPRYKIIEKRQSVAFWCNPISGHATLYWYQQILGQGPKLLIQFQNNGVVDDSQLPKDRFSAERLKGVDSTLKIQPAKLEDSAVYLCASSLLSGTTDTQYFGPGTRLTVL.

J is TRBJ1-5 and V is TRBV5-1; D unclear. The V gene's germline CDR1 is SGHRS and CDR2 YFSETQ. The CDR3 has 15 amino acids. V lost 0 bases to trimming and J lost 3 bases, with 10 bases between them. CDR3 residues: CASSLGDLPNQPQHF. For the CDR3, the DNA is TGCGCCAGCAGCTTGGGAGATTTACCCAATCAGCCCCAGCATTTT. The full variable domain, in which reference TRBV5-1 and TRBJ1-5 provide the parts outside the CDR3, is KAGVTQTPRYLIKTRGQQVTLSCSPISGHRSVSWYQQTPGQGLQFLFEYFSETQRNKGNFPGRFSGRQFSNSRSEMNVSTLELGDSALYLCASSLGDLPNQPQHFGDGTRLSIL.

The V call is TRBV10-3, the J call TRBJ2-5; D remains ambiguous. In germline, CDR1 is ENHRY, CDR2 SYGVKD. The CDR3 totals 13 residues. The V gene lost 4 bases and the J gene lost 3 bases, with 9 bases spanning the gap. CDR3 DNA: TGTGCCATCAGTGCTGGCCAGAAAGAGACCCAGTACTTC. This translates into CAISAGQKETQYF.

This clonotype was detected many times. V gene TRBV4-3 combines with J gene TRBJ2-3, with D maybe TRBD1 (5 bases). CDR3 length: 16 residues. V lost 0 bases to trimming and J lost 6 bases, with 16 bases between them. Germline lookup yields CDR1 LGHNA and CDR2 YSLEER. DNA for the CDR3: TGCGCCAGCAGCCAAGAACCACTCCCAGGGTGGGATACGCAGTATTTT. It specifies CASSQEPLPGWDTQYF.

This clonotype has ten or more counts. The chain joins TRBV5-1 to TRBJ1-6; D is possibly TRBD1 (6 bases). CDR1 and CDR2 from the germline V gene are SGHRS and YFSETQ. Trimming cost V 5 bases and J 10 bases, with 22 bases left between them. The CDR3 length is 16 residues. CDR3 amino acids: CASSRDRTNSGSPLHF. The CDR3 DNA reads TGCGCCAGCAGTCGAGACAGGACCAACTCGGGGTCACCCCTCCACTTT.

The genes are TRBV3-1 and TRBJ2-7; D perhaps matches TRBD2 (6 bases). The CDR3 totals 15 residues. CDR1 and CDR2 from the germline V gene are LGHDT and YNNKEL (reference sequence). V lost 1 base and J 3 bases, leaving 13 bases between the germline ends. In DNA form, the CDR3 reads TGTGCCAGCAGCCAAGCAGCGGGCTTCTTCTACGAGCAGTACTTC. It specifies CASSQAAGFFYEQYF.

This clonotype was seen a handful of times. The chain recombines TRBV6-2 or TRBV6-3 with TRBJ2-4; TRBD2 might be the D (6 bases). Trimming removed 2 bases at V and 2 bases at J, with 13 bases between. CDR3 size: 16 residues. The germline gives CDR1 MNHEY, CDR2 SVGEGT. The CDR3 coding sequence is TGTGCCAGCAGTTACAATGGCGGGAACCCCAAAAACATTCAGTACTTC. Protein product: CASSYNGGNPKNIQYF.

The table lists this clonotype with a few counts. The chain joins TRBV28 to TRBJ1-2; D uncertain. V was trimmed by 3 bases and J by 2 bases, leaving 4 bases between them. The CDR3 totals 12 residues. Germline loops: CDR1 MDHEN, CDR2 SYDVKM. The CDR3 DNA reads as TGTGCCAGCAGTTTCGACAACTATGGCTACACCTTC. This encodes CASSFDNYGYTF.

This clonotype showed up many times. CDR3 DNA sequence: TGTGCCAGCAGCTTAGTAGGGGTAAATGAGCAGTTCTTC. It yields the protein CASSLVGVNEQFF. This chain uses TRBV11-2 with TRBJ2-1; D might be TRBD1 (5 bases). The CDR3 runs 13 residues. The V end was cut by 1 base, the J end by 7 bases, with 8 bases between. The germline V gene encodes CDR1 SGHAT and CDR2 FQNNGV.

This clonotype occurred a few times. The V gene is TRBV6-1, the J gene TRBJ2-1; D is undetermined. This CDR3 region has 13 residues. V lost 2 bases, J lost 8 bases, and 10 bases lay in between. Germline V gene sequence: CDR1 MNHNS, CDR2 SASEGT. CDR3 in DNA: TGTGCCAGCAGTGAAAGTTCAAGGGATGAGCAGTTCTTC. Translated: CASSESSRDEQFF.

The chain couples TRBV5-6 to TRBJ2-5; D gene unclear. The V gene's germline CDR1 is SGHDT and CDR2 YYEEEE. V lost 4 bases and J 5 bases, leaving 18 bases between the germline ends. This CDR3 has 15 amino acids. CDR3 bases: TGTGCCAGCAGCCTAAGGGTGGGAACATCTGAGACCCAGTACTTC. Translated, it gives CASSLRVGTSETQYF.

The V gene is TRBV7-3, the J gene TRBJ2-2, with TRBD1 matching 7 bases. The CDR3 contains 17 residues. From germline, CDR1 is SGHTA and CDR2 FQGTGA. The trim removed 2 bases at V and 7 bases at J, leaving 13 bases unmatched. The CDR3 sequence: CASSLSPWAGGFGELFF. As DNA, the CDR3 is TGTGCCAGCAGCTTATCCCCCTGGGCAGGGGGTTTCGGGGAGCTGTTTTTT.

The rearrangement links TRBV10-3 to TRBJ2-5; D is tentatively TRBD1 or TRBD2 (5 bases each). V was shortened by 0 bases and J by 0 bases, with 11 bases between the two germline ends. Germline V gene lookup returns CDR1 ENHRY and CDR2 SYGVKD. The CDR3 sequence is 16 residues long. Here the CDR3 DNA reads TGTGCCATCAGTGAGTCGACGAGGGGCTACCAAGAGACCCAGTACTTC. This sequence encodes CAISESTRGYQETQYF.

This clonotype was counted many times. The rearrangement links TRBV6-2 or TRBV6-3 to TRBJ2-1; unclear D gene. The CDR3 extends over 19 amino acids. From germline, CDR1 is MNHEY and CDR2 SVGEGT. V was pared by 2 bases and J by 0 bases, with 20 bases between. Here the CDR3 DNA reads TGTGCCAGCAGTTACCCCATCTTCCCCGTCGGAAGCTCCTACAATGAGCAGTTCTTC. This gives the protein CASSYPIFPVGSSYNEQFF.

This clonotype has more than one count but fewer than ten. The DNA for the CDR3 is TGTGCCAGCAGCTTATTCGCTCGCACCGGGGAGCTGTTTTTT. Its protein is CASSLFARTGELFF. This chain uses TRBV7-2 with TRBJ2-2; D gene unclear. Germline values: CDR1 SGHTA, CDR2 FQGNSA. Trimming left V 2 bases short and J 4 bases short, with 8 bases between. The CDR3 runs to 14 residues.

This clonotype was recorded a few times. In DNA, the CDR3 is TGTGCCAGCAGCTTAAATACGCAGTATTTT. Protein sequence: CASSLNTQYF. This chain uses TRBV7-9 with TRBJ2-3; D gene ambiguous. This CDR3 comprises 10 residues. V was shortened by 2 bases and J by 7 bases, with 1 base between the two germline ends. The germline CDR1 and CDR2 sequences are SEHNR and FQNEAQ (reference sequence). The full variable domain, its missing parts supplied by reference TRBV7-9 and TRBJ2-3, is DTGVSQNPRHKITKRGQNVTFRCDPISEHNRLYWYRQTLGQGPEFLTYFQNEAQLEKSRLLSDRFSAERPKGSFSTLEIQRTEQGDSAMYLCASSLNTQYFGPGTRLTVL.

This clonotype occurred many times. The chain recombines TRBV20-1 with TRBJ2-7; D ambiguous. V lost 3 bases and J 0 bases, leaving 12 bases between the germline ends. The CDR3 totals 14 residues. Looked up from germline, CDR1 is DFQATT and CDR2 is SNEGSKA (reference sequence). CDR3 DNA sequence: TGCAGTGCTAGCCCTCGAGATATCTCCTACGAGCAGTACTTC. It is translated as CSASPRDISYEQYF.